This T cell receptor (beta chain) is from a study of regulatory T cells in long-lasting Graves disease. TCR beta libraries were built with iRepertoire HTBI primers and Arm-PCR of CDR3 regions. From the multiplex PCR reads, TCRdb called clonotypes with MiXCR, one entry per CDR3 protein. Of roughly 410,000 distinct CDR3 sequences in the sample, about 15% were seen once. This sample's time point: newly diagnosed GD, antithyroid drugs for less than 3 months. PBMCs provided the RNA from which the TCR library was made. In its sample, this clonotype was seen a few times. Germline loops: CDR1 LGHDT, CDR2 YNNKEL (reference sequence). With 0 bases removed from V and 5 bases from J, the gap between germline ends came to 10 bases. The CDR3 covers 15 residues. The same data also went into a second study, on T cells in Graves' hyperthyroidism and ophthalmopathy.

The starting material was peripheral blood mononuclear cells (PBMCs), obtained at new diagnosis, from a patient treated with antithyroid drugs. The chain combines TRBV3-1 with TRBJ2-2, with D unclear. This clonotype was sampled from a woman aged 35 to 49 with Graves disease. CDR3 sequence reads: CASSQDVAPTGELFF. CDR3 in DNA: TGTGCCAGCAGCCAAGATGTTGCCCCAACCGGGGAGCTGTTTTTT. Full variable domain (outside the CDR3, taken from reference TRBV3-1 and TRBJ2-2): DTAVSQTPKYLVTQMGNDKSIKCEQNLGHDTMYWYKQDSKKFLKIMFSYNNKELIINETVPNRFSPKSPDKAHLNLHINSLELGDSAVYFCASSQDVAPTGELFFGEGSRLTVL.